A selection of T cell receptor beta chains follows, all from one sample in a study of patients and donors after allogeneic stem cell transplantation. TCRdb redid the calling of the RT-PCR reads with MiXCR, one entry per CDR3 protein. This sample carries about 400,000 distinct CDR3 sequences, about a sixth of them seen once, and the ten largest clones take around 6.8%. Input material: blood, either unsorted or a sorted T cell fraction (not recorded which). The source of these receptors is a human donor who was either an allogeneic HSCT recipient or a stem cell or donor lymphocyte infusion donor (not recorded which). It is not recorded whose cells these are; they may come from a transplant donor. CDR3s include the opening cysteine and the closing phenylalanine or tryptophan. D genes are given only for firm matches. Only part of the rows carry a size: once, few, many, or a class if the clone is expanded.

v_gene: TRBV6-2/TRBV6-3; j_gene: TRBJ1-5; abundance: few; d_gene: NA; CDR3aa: CASSYLLQGMGNQPQHF; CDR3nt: TGTGCCAGCAGTTATCTCCTCCAGGGGATGGGCAATCAGCCCCAGCATTTT
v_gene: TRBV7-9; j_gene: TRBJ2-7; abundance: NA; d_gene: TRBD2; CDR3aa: CASSERTSGNYEQYF; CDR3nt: TGTGCCAGCAGCGAGCGGACTAGCGGGAACTACGAGCAGTACTTC
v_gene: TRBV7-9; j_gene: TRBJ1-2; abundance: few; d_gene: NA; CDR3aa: CASSLVGQSNYGYTF; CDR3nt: TGTGCCAGCAGCTTAGTCGGACAGAGTAACTATGGCTACACCTTC
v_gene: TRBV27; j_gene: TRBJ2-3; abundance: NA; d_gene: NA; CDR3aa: CASSPPGRNTQYF; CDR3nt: TGTGCCAGCAGTCCCCCGGGGCGAAATACGCAGTATTTT
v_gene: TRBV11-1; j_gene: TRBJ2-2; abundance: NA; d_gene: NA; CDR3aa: CASSNLPPGVIAYTGELFF; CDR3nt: TGTGCCAGCAGCAACCTACCCCCGGGAGTTATTGCCTACACCGGGGAGCTGTTTTTT
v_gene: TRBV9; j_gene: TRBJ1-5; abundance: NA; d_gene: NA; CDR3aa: CASSVSWGGNQPQHF; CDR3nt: TGTGCCAGCAGCGTATCTTGGGGCGGCAATCAGCCCCAGCATTTT
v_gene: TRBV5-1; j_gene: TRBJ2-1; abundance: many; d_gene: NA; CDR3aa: CASSSGPTITYNEQFF; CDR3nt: TGCGCCAGCAGCTCGGGACCCACTATAACCTACAATGAGCAGTTCTTC
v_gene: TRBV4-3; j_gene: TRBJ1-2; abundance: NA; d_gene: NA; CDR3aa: CASGDRPSDYGYTF; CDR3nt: TGCGCCAGCGGAGACAGACCCTCTGACTATGGCTACACCTTC
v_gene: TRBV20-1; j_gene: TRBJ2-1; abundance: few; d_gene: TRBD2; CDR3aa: CSAPILAVSYNEQFF; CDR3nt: TGCAGTGCTCCCATTCTAGCGGTCTCCTACAATGAGCAGTTCTTC
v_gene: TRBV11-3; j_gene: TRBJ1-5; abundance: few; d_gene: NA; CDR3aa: CASSPGGGGNQPQHF; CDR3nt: TGTGCCAGCAGCCCCGGGGGGGGTGGCAATCAGCCCCAGCATTTT
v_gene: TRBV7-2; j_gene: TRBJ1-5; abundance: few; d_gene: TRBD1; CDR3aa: CASSFRGRTEKQPQHF; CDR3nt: TGTGCCAGCAGCTTTAGGGGGCGGACAGAGAAACAGCCCCAGCATTTT
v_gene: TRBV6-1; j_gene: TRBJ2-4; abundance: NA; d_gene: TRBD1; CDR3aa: CASRAGTVPIQYF; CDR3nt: TGTGCCAGCAGGGCTGGGACAGTGCCCATTCAGTACTTC
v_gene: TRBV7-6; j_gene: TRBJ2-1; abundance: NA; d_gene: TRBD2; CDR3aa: CASSSRGGRLYNEQFF; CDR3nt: TGTGCCAGCAGCTCGCGGGGGGGGCGGCTCTACAATGAGCAGTTCTTC
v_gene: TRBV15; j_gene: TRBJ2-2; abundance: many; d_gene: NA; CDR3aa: CATSRRTAGELFF; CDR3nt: TGTGCCACCAGCAGGCGGACAGCCGGGGAGCTGTTTTTT
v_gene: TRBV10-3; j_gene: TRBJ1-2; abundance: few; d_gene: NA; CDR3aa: CAISESGGLPNYGYTF; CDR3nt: TGTGCCATCAGTGAGTCCGGAGGGCTTCCCAACTATGGCTACACCTTC
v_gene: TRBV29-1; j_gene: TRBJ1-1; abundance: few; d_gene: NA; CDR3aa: CSAGPLLNTEAFF; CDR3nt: TGCAGCGCCGGACCTCTGTTGAACACTGAAGCTTTCTTT
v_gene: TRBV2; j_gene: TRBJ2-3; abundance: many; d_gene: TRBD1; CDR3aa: CASSPDRGPDTQYF; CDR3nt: TGTGCCAGCAGTCCGGACAGGGGCCCAGATACGCAGTATTTT
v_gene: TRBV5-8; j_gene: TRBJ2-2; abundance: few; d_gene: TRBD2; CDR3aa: CASSRIGTSGHGELFF; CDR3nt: TGTGCCAGCAGTCGGATCGGGACTAGCGGGCACGGGGAGCTGTTTTTT
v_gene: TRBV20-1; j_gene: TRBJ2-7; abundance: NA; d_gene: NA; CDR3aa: CSASTQGEQYF; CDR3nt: TGCAGTGCTAGCACCCAGGGCGAGCAGTACTTC
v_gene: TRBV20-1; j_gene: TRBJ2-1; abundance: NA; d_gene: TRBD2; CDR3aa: CSARTSGGAAYNEQFF; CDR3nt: TGCAGTGCTAGAACCAGCGGGGGGGCTGCCTACAATGAGCAGTTCTTC
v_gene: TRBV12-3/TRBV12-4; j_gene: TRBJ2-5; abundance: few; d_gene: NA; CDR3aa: CASSPPDWDGETQYF; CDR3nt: TGTGCCAGCAGTCCCCCCGATTGGGACGGAGAGACCCAGTACTTC
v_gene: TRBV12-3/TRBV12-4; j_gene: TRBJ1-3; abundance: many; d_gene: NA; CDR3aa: CASSSRPRGNTIYF; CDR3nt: TGTGCCAGCAGTTCCAGACCTAGGGGAAACACCATATATTTT
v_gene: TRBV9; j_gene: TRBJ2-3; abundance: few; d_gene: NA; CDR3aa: CASSVGPSSDTQYF; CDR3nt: TGTGCCAGCAGCGTAGGTCCTAGTTCAGATACGCAGTATTTT
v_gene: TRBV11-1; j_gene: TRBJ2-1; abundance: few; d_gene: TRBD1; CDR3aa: CASSRGQGVYNEQFF; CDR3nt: TGTGCCAGCAGCCGGGGACAGGGTGTCTACAATGAGCAGTTCTTC
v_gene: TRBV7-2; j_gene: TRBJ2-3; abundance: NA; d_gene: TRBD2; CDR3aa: CASSLAGTSGFTDTQYF; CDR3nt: TGTGCCAGCAGCCTCGCCGGGACTAGCGGGTTCACAGATACGCAGTATTTT
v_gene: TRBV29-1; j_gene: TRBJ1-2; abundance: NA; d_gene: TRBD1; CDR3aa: CSVVGQTYGYTF; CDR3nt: TGCAGCGTTGTGGGACAGACCTATGGCTACACCTTC
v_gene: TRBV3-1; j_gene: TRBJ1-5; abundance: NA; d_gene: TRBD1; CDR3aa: CASNHRGQKPQHF; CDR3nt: TGTGCCAGCAATCACAGGGGGCAAAAGCCCCAGCATTTT
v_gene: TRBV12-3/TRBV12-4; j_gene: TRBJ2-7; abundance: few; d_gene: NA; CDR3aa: CASSMYSVGVYEQYF; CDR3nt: TGTGCCAGCAGCATGTACAGCGTTGGGGTATACGAGCAGTACTTC
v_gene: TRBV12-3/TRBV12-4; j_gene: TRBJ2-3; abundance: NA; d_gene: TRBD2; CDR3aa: CASILGLAGVKDTQYF; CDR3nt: TGTGCCAGCATCCTGGGACTAGCGGGGGTCAAGGATACGCAGTATTTT
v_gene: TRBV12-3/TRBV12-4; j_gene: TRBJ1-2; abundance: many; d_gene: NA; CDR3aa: CASSSVWGEGYTF; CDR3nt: TGTGCCAGCAGTTCCGTCTGGGGGGAAGGCTACACCTTC
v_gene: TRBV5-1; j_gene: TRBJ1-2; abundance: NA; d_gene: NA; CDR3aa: CASILPQENYGYTF; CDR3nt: TGCGCCAGCATCCTACCACAGGAAAACTATGGCTACACCTTC
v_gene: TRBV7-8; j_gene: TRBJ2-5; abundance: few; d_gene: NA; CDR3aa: CASSIRAAESQETQYF; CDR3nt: TGTGCCAGCAGCATTAGAGCGGCGGAGTCGCAAGAGACCCAGTACTTC
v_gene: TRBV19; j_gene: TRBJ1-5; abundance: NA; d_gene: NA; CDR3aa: CASSIDLRDGFLPQHF; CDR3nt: TGTGCCAGTAGTATAGATCTACGGGATGGGTTTCTGCCCCAGCATTTT
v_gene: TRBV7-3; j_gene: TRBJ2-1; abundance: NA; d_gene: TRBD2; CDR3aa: CASSQGWTSGGREQFF; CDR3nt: TGTGCCAGCAGCCAAGGGTGGACTAGCGGGGGTCGGGAGCAGTTCTTC
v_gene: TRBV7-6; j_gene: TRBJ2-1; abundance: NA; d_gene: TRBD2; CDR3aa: CASSYHWEFGTSGANEQFF; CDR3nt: TGTGCCAGCAGCTACCACTGGGAGTTCGGGACTAGCGGAGCAAATGAGCAGTTCTTC
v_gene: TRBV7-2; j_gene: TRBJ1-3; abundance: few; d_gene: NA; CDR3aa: CASSPLQGNTIYF; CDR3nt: TGTGCCAGCAGCCCATTACAGGGAAACACCATATATTTT
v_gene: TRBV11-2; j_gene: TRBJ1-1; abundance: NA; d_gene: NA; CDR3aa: CASSSTGGGGTEAFF; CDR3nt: TGTGCCAGCAGCTCGACCGGGGGTGGCGGCACTGAAGCTTTCTTT
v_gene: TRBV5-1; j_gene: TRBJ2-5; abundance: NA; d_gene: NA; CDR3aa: CASAGSKRETQYF; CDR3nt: TGCGCCAGCGCCGGGAGTAAGAGGGAGACCCAGTACTTC
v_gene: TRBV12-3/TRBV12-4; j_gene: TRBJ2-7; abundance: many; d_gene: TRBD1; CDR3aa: CASSRDRGIKYF; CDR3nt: TGTGCCAGCAGTCGGGACAGAGGGATAAAGTACTTC
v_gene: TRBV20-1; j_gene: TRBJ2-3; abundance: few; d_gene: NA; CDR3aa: CSAIVDTQYF; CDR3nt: TGCAGTGCTATAGTCGATACGCAGTATTTT
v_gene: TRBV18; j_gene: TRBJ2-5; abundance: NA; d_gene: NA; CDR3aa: CASSPVYQETQYF; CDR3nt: TGTGCCAGCTCACCAGTGTACCAAGAGACCCAGTACTTC
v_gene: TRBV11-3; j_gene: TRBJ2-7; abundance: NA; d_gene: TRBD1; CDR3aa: CASSLGQGRPEQYF; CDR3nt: TGTGCCAGCAGCTTGGGACAGGGACGACCCGAGCAGTACTTC
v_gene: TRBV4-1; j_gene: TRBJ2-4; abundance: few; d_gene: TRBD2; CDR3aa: CASSHHPREGFKNIQYF; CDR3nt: TGCGCCAGCAGCCACCATCCCCGGGAGGGCTTCAAAAACATTCAGTACTTC
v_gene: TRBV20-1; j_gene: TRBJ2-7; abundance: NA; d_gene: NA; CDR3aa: CSARGVPYEQYF; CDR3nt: TGCAGTGCTAGGGGAGTTCCCTACGAGCAGTACTTC
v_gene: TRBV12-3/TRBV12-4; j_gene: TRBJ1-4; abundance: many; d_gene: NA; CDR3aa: CASSLERAGGEKLFF; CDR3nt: TGTGCCAGCAGTTTAGAGAGGGCGGGAGGAGAAAAACTGTTTTTT